This T cell receptor beta chain was sequenced in a study of CD8 T cells in ankylosing spondylitis. Study-level points and caveats: Disease-linked clones were reportedly significantly enriched in matched ankylosing spondylitis synovial fluid. A TCR beta motif made of several highly homologous variants seemed typical of ankylosing spondylitis blood. In peripheral blood, disease-linked CD8+ clones occurred at relatively low frequencies.

This clonotype was detected many times. Antigen: not known. Quantitative molecular-barcoded 5'-RACE generated the TCR beta libraries. TCRdb used MiXCR to reprocess the 5' RACE reads, holding one entry per CDR3 protein. The table includes about 220,000 distinct CDR3 sequences, about 11% detected once. What was sequenced was blood, either unsorted or a sorted T cell fraction (not recorded which). This TCR was recovered from a male donor with ankylosing spondylitis or in good health (not recorded which).

CDR3 sequence reads: CASSRTIPSSYNEQFF. CDR3 sequence (DNA): TGTGCCAGCAGTCGGACTATCCCAAGCTCCTACAATGAGCAGTTCTTC. The chain carries TRBV6-1 and TRBJ2-1, with TRBD2 as a possible D gene (6 bases). In germline, CDR1 is MNHNS, CDR2 SASEGT. CDR3 length equals 16 residues. Trimming removed 5 bases at V and 0 bases at J, with 14 bases between.